The next 5 T cell receptor beta chains were all read from a single sample in a study of immune evolution from preneoplasia to lung adenocarcinoma. Assay: immunoSEQ multiplex PCR; the TCRdb copy retains only in-frame clones and omits some. The sample consists of 3,500 to 4,500 clones, 76% of them appearing once. Sample: FFPE lung adenocarcinoma in situ tissue. These receptors came from a person aged 55-80 years with lung adenocarcinoma.

J is TRBJ1-1 and V is TRBV28; no clear D gene. From germline, CDR1 is MDHEN and CDR2 SYDVKM. Trimming shortened V by 2 bases and J by 3 bases, and 4 bases separated the two germline ends. The CDR3 is 12 residues long. CDR3 DNA: TGTGCCAGCAGTTTACAATACACTGAAGCTTTCTTT. It specifies CASSLQYTEAFF.

The V call is TRBV5-4, the J call TRBJ2-3; no definite D call. Germline-derived CDR1 and CDR2 are SGHNT and YYREEE (reference sequence). CDR3 length: 13 residues. V shed 1 base and J shed 6 bases, with 9 bases lying between them. DNA of the CDR3: TGTGCCAGCAGCTTGTCCGACTCCGATACGCAGTATTTT. The encoded protein is CASSLSDSDTQYF.

V is TRBV10-3 and J is TRBJ1-1; D is unclear. V gave up 7 bases and J gave up 5 bases, with 8 bases separating them. Germline CDR1 and CDR2: ENHRY and SYGVKD. The CDR3 runs 11 residues. In DNA form, the CDR3 reads TGTGCCATCAAAGGGCTGACTGAAGCTTTCTTT. Residues: CAIKGLTEAFF.

This clone was counted a single time. V usage is TRBV4-3 and J usage is TRBJ2-3; D is possibly TRBD1 (5 bases). The V gene lost 1 base and the J gene lost 4 bases, with 12 bases spanning the gap. The germline V gene encodes CDR1 LGHNA and CDR2 YSLEER. The length of the CDR3 is 15 residues. The chain's CDR3 is CASSQGAQGADTQYF. The CDR3 nucleotides read TGCGCCAGCAGCCAAGGCGCTCAGGGCGCAGATACGCAGTATTTT.

The chain uses TRBV7-9 and TRBJ1-1; no firm D call. CDR3 length equals 13 residues. V was clipped by 2 bases and J by 5 bases, with 9 bases between them. Germline values: CDR1 SEHNR, CDR2 FQNEAQ (reference sequence). The CDR3, as DNA: TGTGCCAGCAGCTTATCCAGAGAGACTGAAGCTTTCTTT. This gives the protein CASSLSRETEAFF.